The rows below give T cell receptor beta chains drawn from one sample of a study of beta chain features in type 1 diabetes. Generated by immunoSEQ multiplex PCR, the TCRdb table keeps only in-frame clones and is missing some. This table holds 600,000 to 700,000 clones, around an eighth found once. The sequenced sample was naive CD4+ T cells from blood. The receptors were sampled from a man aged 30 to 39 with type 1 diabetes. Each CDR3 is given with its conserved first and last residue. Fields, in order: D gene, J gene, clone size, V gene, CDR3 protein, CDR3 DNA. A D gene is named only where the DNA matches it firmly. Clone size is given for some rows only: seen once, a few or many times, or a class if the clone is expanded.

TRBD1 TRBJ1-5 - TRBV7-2 CATSTGKDQPQHF TGTGCCACCTCGACAGGGAAAGACCAGCCCCAGCATTTT
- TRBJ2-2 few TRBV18 CASSPGHLNTGELFF TGTGCCAGCTCACCGGGACACCTTAACACCGGGGAGCTGTTTTTT
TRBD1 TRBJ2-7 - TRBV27 CASRLTGVSSYEQYF TGTGCCAGCAGACTGACAGGGGTCAGCTCCTACGAGCAGTACTTC
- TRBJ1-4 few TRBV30 CAWSTGEKLFF TGTGCCTGGAGTACAGGGGAAAAACTGTTTTTT
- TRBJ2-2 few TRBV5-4 CASSSGGQYTGELFF TGTGCCAGCAGTTCTGGTGGGCAGTACACCGGGGAGCTGTTTTTT
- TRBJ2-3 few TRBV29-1 CSGEEVGREDTQYF TGCAGCGGTGAAGAGGTGGGTCGGGAAGATACGCAGTATTTT
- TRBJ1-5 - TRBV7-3 CASSLTQNQPQHF TGTGCCAGCAGCTTAACCCAGAATCAGCCCCAGCATTTT
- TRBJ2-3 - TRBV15 CATSRDLGTEADTQYF TGTGCCACCAGCAGAGATCTTGGGACGGAAGCAGATACGCAGTATTTT
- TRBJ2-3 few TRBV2 CASTMGGLQYF TGTGCCAGCACCATGGGGGGGCTGCAGTATTTT
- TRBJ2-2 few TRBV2 CASARQKNTGELFF TGTGCCAGTGCCCGACAGAAGAACACCGGGGAGCTGTTTTTT
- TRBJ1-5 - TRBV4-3 CASSRRQNQPQHF TGCGCCAGCAGCCGGCGACAGAATCAGCCCCAGCATTTT
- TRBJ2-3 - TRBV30 CAWRPRTNTDTQYF TGTGCCTGGAGACCACGGACGAACACAGATACGCAGTATTTT
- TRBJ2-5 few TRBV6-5 CASSYSRQGGQETQYF TGTGCCAGCAGTTACTCAAGACAGGGAGGGCAAGAGACCCAGTACTTC
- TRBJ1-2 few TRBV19 CASSIDRDSANYGYTF TGTGCCAGTAGTATAGATCGAGACAGTGCTAACTATGGCTACACCTTC
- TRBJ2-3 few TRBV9 CASSVGLPEITDTQYF TGTGCCAGCAGCGTAGGATTGCCGGAGATCACAGATACGCAGTATTTT
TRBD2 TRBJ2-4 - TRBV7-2 CASSPARQRGGEGIQYF TGTGCCAGCAGCCCCGCGCGACAGCGGGGGGGCGAGGGCATTCAGTACTTC
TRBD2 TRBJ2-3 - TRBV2 CASSEGLANTDTQYF TGTGCCAGCAGCGAGGGACTAGCGAACACAGATACGCAGTATTTT
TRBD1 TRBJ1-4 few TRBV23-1 CASSQPAGLQGAWEKLFF TGCGCCAGCAGTCAACCGGCAGGGTTGCAGGGGGCATGGGAAAAACTGTTTTTT
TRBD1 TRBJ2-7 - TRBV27 CASSSQGGVHF TGTGCCAGCAGTTCACAGGGGGGAGTGCACTTC
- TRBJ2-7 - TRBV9 CASSVEQGDYEQYF TGTGCCAGCAGCGTAGAACAGGGCGACTACGAGCAGTACTTC
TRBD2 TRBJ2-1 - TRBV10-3 CAISDGAGGPKLVQFF TGTGCCATCAGTGACGGGGCGGGGGGCCCTAAACTGGTGCAGTTCTTC